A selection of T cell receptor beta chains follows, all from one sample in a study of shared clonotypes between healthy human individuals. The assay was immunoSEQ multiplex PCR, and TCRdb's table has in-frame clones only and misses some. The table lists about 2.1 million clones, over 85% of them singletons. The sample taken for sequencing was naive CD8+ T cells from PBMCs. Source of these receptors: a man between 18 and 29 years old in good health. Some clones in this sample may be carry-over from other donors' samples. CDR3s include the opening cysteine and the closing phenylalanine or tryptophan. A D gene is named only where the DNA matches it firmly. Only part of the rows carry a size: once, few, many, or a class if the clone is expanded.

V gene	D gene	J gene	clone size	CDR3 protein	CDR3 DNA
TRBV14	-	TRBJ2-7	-	CASSLGFYEQYF	TGTGCCAGCAGTCTGGGCTTTTACGAGCAGTACTTC
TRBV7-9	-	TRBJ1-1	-	CASSPPSGTEGNTEAFF	TGTGCCAGCAGCCCCCCCTCGGGCACCGAGGGTAACACTGAAGCTTTCTTT
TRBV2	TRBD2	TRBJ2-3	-	CASSELSGRQDTQYF	TGTGCCAGCAGCGAACTTAGCGGGAGGCAAGATACGCAGTATTTT
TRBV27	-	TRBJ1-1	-	CASSFRRRTEAFF	TGTGCCAGCAGTTTTCGACGGCGCACTGAAGCTTTCTTT
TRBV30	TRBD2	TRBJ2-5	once	CACPGTSGNKYQETQYF	TGTGCCTGTCCAGGGACTAGCGGAAACAAGTACCAAGAGACCCAGTACTTC
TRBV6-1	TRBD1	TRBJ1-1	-	CASSEYRGNTEAFF	TGTGCCAGCAGTGAATACAGGGGGAACACTGAAGCTTTCTTT
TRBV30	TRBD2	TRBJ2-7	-	CAWTSGVTYEQYF	TGTGCCTGGACTAGCGGGGTTACCTACGAGCAGTACTTC
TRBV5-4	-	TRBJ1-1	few	CASSPRDREAFF	TGTGCCAGCAGCCCCAGAGACCGCGAAGCTTTCTTT
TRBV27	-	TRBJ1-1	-	CASSLGVLNTEAFF	TGTGCCAGCAGTTTGGGGGTTCTGAACACTGAAGCTTTCTTT
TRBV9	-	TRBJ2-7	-	CASSSRLGQDHEQYF	TGTGCCAGCAGCTCCAGACTAGGTCAGGATCACGAGCAGTACTTC
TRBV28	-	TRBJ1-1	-	CASSLTYFTEAFF	TGTGCCAGCAGTTTAACTTATTTCACTGAAGCTTTCTTT
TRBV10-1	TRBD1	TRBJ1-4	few	CASSDLGQSNEKLFF	TGCGCCAGCAGTGATTTGGGACAGTCGAATGAAAAACTGTTTTTT
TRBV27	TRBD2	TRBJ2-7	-	CASEGLAGGEQYF	TGTGCCAGCGAGGGGTTAGCGGGAGGCGAGCAGTACTTC
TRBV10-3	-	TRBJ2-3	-	CAISDISVQGTDTQYF	TGTGCCATCAGTGATATAAGTGTGCAAGGCACAGATACGCAGTATTTT
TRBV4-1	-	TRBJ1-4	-	CASSQGQLNNEKLFF	TGCGCCAGCAGCCAAGGTCAGCTAAACAATGAAAAACTGTTTTTT
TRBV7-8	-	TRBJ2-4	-	CASSRTRDSLAKNIQYF	TGTGCCAGCAGCCGTACCCGGGACTCATTAGCCAAAAACATTCAGTACTTC
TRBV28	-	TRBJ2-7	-	CASSRTPRDMGPEQYF	TGTGCCAGCAGTCGCACACCCCGGGACATGGGCCCCGAGCAGTACTTC
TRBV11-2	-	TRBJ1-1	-	CASSHWVNTEAFF	TGTGCCAGCAGCCATTGGGTGAACACTGAAGCTTTCTTT
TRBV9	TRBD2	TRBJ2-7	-	CASTEGAGGGYEQYF	TGTGCCAGCACCGAAGGGGCGGGAGGTGGCTACGAGCAGTACTTC
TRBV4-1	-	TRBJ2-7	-	CASSQDHVGGDYEQYF	TGCGCCAGCAGCCAAGATCATGTAGGGGGAGACTACGAGCAGTACTTC
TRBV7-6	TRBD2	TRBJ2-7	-	CASSFGPGQGNRRTSGSMQYF	TGTGCCAGCAGCTTTGGCCCGGGACAGGGCAATCGCAGGACTAGCGGGAGTATGCAGTACTTC
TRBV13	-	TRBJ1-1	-	CASSLRASWTEAFF	TGTGCCAGCAGCCTTCGGGCCTCTTGGACTGAAGCTTTCTTT
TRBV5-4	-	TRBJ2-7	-	CASRPEDFSPVREQYF	TGTGCCAGCAGACCGGAGGACTTTTCCCCCGTCAGGGAGCAGTACTTC
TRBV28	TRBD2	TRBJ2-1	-	CASRSLRLAGGEGEQFF	TGTGCCAGCAGATCCCTAAGACTAGCGGGAGGAGAGGGTGAGCAGTTCTTC
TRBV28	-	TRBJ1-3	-	CASSFQYSGNTIYF	TGTGCCAGCAGTTTTCAATACTCTGGAAACACCATATATTTT
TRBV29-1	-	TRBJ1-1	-	CSVDPGSGTEAFF	TGCAGCGTTGATCCGGGTTCGGGCACTGAAGCTTTCTTT
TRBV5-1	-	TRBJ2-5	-	CASSSTGRQETQYF	TGCGCCAGCAGCTCTACAGGGAGACAAGAGACCCAGTACTTC